The 19 T cell receptor beta chains given below trace back to one sample, sequenced in a study of T-cell reconstitution after alpha-beta-depleted transplantation in children. Unique molecular identifiers were incorporated into the prepared TCRbeta library. TCRdb analysed the PCR reads with MiXCR anew, one entry per CDR3 protein. In the table there are almost 400,000 distinct CDR3 sequences, about a fifth of which are singletons. Here the sequenced sample was PBMCs from the stem cell graft donor, taken from the stem cell graft. These receptors came from a human donor who donated a stem cell graft to a child with acute myeloid leukemia.

This clonotype was counted a few times. This chain joins TRBV10-3 and TRBJ2-1, with TRBD2 identical over 9 bases. The CDR3 length is 14 residues. After removal of 6 bases from V and 10 bases from J, the junction contained 10 bases not matched to a gene. Looked up from germline, CDR1 is ENHRY and CDR2 is SYGVKD. This chain's CDR3 is CAIRRTSVDLEQFF. CDR3 bases: TGTGCCATCAGACGGACTAGCGTTGATTTGGAGCAGTTCTTC.

The chain carries TRBV25-1 and TRBJ2-7; 7 bases are shared with TRBD1. Per germline, CDR1 MGHDK and CDR2 SYGVNS. J was trimmed by 3 bases and V by 5 bases; bases with no gene match: 7. The CDR3 is made up of 14 amino acids. CDR3 nucleotides: TGTGCCAGCAGTAAGACAGGGAAGGGCTACGAGCAGTACTTC. This encodes CASSKTGKGYEQYF.

This clonotype was seen a handful of times. CDR3 DNA sequence: TGTGCCAGCAGCAAAGCGACAGGCGGGGGGTTCTACGAGCAGTACTTC. This translates into CASSKATGGGFYEQYF. V is TRBV21-1 and J is TRBJ2-7; the table names TRBD1, a call not compared with the DNA. TRBV21-1 is a pseudogene locus. This CDR3 is 16 amino acids long.

The table lists this clonotype with many counts. The chain recombines TRBV2 with TRBJ2-7; D gene unclear. V was clipped by 6 bases and J by 0 bases, with 6 bases between them. The CDR3 spans 12 residues. CDR1 and CDR2 from the germline V gene are SNHLY and FYNNEI. CDR3 sequence reads: CASSRLSYEQYF. As DNA, the CDR3 is TGTGCCAGCAGCCGCCTCTCCTACGAGCAGTACTTC. Full variable domain (missing parts from reference TRBV2 and TRBJ2-7): EPEVTQTPSHQVTQMGQEVILRCVPISNHLYFYWYRQILGQKVEFLVSFYNNEISEKSEIFDDQFSVERPDGSNFTLKIRSTKLEDSAMYFCASSRLSYEQYFGPGTRLTVT.

The CDR3 is CASKDGGTEAFF. The CDR3 coding sequence is TGTGCCAGCAAGGACGGGGGCACTGAAGCTTTCTTT. The chain combines TRBV7-3 with TRBJ1-1, with D possibly TRBD1 on 5 matching bases. Germline CDR1 reads SGHTA; CDR2 reads FQGTGA. The CDR3 totals 12 residues. V was cut by 7 bases and J by 4 bases, with 10 bases left in between.

This clonotype was detected ten times or more. The chain has TRBV29-1 and TRBJ1-5; the match to TRBD1 covers 10 bases. J was trimmed by 4 bases and V by 6 bases; bases with no gene match: 3. The CDR3 extends over 13 amino acids. Germline CDR1 is SQVTM and CDR2 is ANQGSEA. As DNA, the CDR3 is TGCAGCGTAGGACAGGGGGATAATCAGCCCCAGCATTTT. Residues: CSVGQGDNQPQHF.

This clonotype has a handful of counts. In nucleotides, the CDR3 is TGTGCCAGCAGTTTTCGAGGTAGTCTGCAAGAGACCCAGTACTTC. This gives the protein CASSFRGSLQETQYF. The chain uses TRBV12-3 or TRBV12-4 and TRBJ2-5; no clear D. CDR3 length: 15 residues. V gave up 3 bases and J gave up 2 bases, with 13 bases separating them.

A few counts support this clonotype. The V call is TRBV25-1, the J call TRBJ2-1, with 10 bases matching TRBD1. This CDR3 comprises 15 residues. V was clipped by 7 bases and J by 3 bases; unmatched bases: 6. Germline V gene lookup returns CDR1 MGHDK and CDR2 SYGVNS. CDR3 nucleotides: TGTGCCAGCACGACCGGGACAGGGGTCTACAATGAGCAGTTCTTC. Translating it yields CASTTGTGVYNEQFF.

The sample holds a few counts of this clonotype. The chain joins TRBV29-1 to TRBJ2-1, with TRBD2 matching over 7 bases. J was trimmed by 8 bases and V by 4 bases; bases with no gene match: 8. The CDR3 totals 13 residues. The germline CDR1 and CDR2 sequences are SQVTM and ANQGSEA. The CDR3 spells CSVAAGTKDEQFF. As DNA, the CDR3 is TGCAGCGTTGCAGCCGGGACTAAGGATGAGCAGTTCTTC.

This clonotype was detected only a few times. The rearrangement uses TRBV25-1 and TRBJ1-5; tentative D call: TRBD1 (5 bases). The V end was cut by 6 bases, the J end by 0 bases, with 12 bases between. Germline V lookup: CDR1 MGHDK, CDR2 SYGVNS. The CDR3 totals 15 residues. The CDR3 coding sequence is TGTGCCAGCAGGGGACCGAAGAATAGCAATCAGCCCCAGCATTTT. Amino acid sequence: CASRGPKNSNQPQHF.

With regard to this clonotype: Germline and junction disagree at one end, which may indicate a read error. V gene TRBV20-1 combines with J gene TRBJ1-4, with D uncertain. The CDR3 spans 13 residues. Germline V gene data show CDR1 as DFQATT and CDR2 as SNEGSKA (reference sequence). Here the CDR3 DNA reads TGCAGTGCCCCTAGGTACCGTAATAAAAAACTGTTTTTT. Translated, it gives CSAPRYRNKKLFF.

J is TRBJ1-5 and V is TRBV2; D possibly corresponds to TRBD1 (5 bases). The V end lost 4 bases, the J end lost 2 bases, and 21 bases lay between the germline ends. The CDR3 is 18 amino acids. Germline loops: CDR1 SNHLY, CDR2 FYNNEI. Here the CDR3 reads CASSVPRWRGRGNQPQHF. For the CDR3, the DNA is TGTGCCAGCAGTGTCCCACGGTGGAGGGGAAGGGGCAATCAGCCCCAGCATTTT.

This clonotype was counted a few times. The chain has TRBV12-3 or TRBV12-4 and TRBJ1-6; 7 bases map to TRBD1. Unmatched junction bases numbered 2, after V lost 2 bases and J lost 4 bases. This CDR3 comprises 15 residues. The CDR3 bases are TGTGCCAGCAGTTTATCGGGACAGTATAATTCACCCCTCCACTTT. This codes for CASSLSGQYNSPLHF.

The table lists this clonotype with a few counts. CDR3 DNA sequence: TGTGCCAGCAGCCGTTGGGGGTACGAGCAGTACTTC. It encodes CASSRWGYEQYF. The chain uses TRBV3-1 and TRBJ2-7; D is perhaps TRBD1 or TRBD2 (5 bases each). Per the germline V gene, CDR1 is LGHDT and CDR2 is YNNKEL (reference sequence). The CDR3 sequence is 12 residues long. Trimming took off 4 bases at V and 4 bases at J, with 8 bases between the two ends.

The sample holds a few counts of this clonotype. V and J are TRBV7-2 and TRBJ1-2; 8 positions match TRBD1. Germline V gene lookup returns CDR1 SGHTA and CDR2 FQGNSA. Trimming cost V 2 bases and J 4 bases; bases outside gene matches: 6. The length of the CDR3 is 15 residues. The CDR3: CASSLRQGQFYGYTF. The CDR3 DNA reads as TGTGCCAGCAGCTTAAGACAGGGGCAGTTCTATGGCTACACCTTC.

The chain is built from TRBV6-1 and TRBJ1-5, with 8 bases that match TRBD1. The CDR3 spans 16 residues. CDR1 MNHNS and CDR2 SASEGT come from the germline V gene. Germline trimming cut 2 bases from V and 5 bases from J; bases unmatched to any gene: 8. CDR3 DNA sequence: TGTGCCAGCAGTGAATCGACAGGGGCGTGGGATCAGCCCCAGCATTTT. Its protein product is CASSESTGAWDQPQHF.

This clonotype was counted only a few times. The chain combines TRBV2 with TRBJ2-1; 7 positions match TRBD2. Germline CDR1 is SNHLY and CDR2 is FYNNEI. The CDR3 length is 13 residues. J lost 7 bases, V lost 6 bases, and 6 bases had no gene match. The CDR3, as DNA: TGTGCCAGCAGGGGGGGGTTGGCGAATGAGCAGTTCTTC. Amino acid sequence: CASRGGLANEQFF.

At least ten counts were recorded for this clonotype. V gene TRBV20-1 combines with J gene TRBJ2-3; D unresolved. The V end was cut by 6 bases, the J end by 4 bases, with 8 bases between. CDR1 DFQATT and CDR2 SNEGSKA come from the germline V gene (reference sequence). The CDR3 is 11 residues long. CDR3 in DNA: TGCAGTGCATTAGGCGCAGATACGCAGTATTTT. Residues: CSALGADTQYF.

This clonotype was counted only a few times. The rearrangement links TRBV7-6 to TRBJ2-1; D is undetermined. The ends were cut back, 0 bases at V and 11 bases at J, with 8 bases in the middle. Germline CDR1 reads SGHVS; CDR2 reads FNYEAQ. The CDR3 length is 12 residues. CDR3 sequence (DNA): TGTGCCAGCAGCTTAGCTGACTCGAAGCAGTTCTTC. Its protein product is CASSLADSKQFF.